This is a list of T cell receptor beta chains from one sample in a study of identical twins. Via MiXCR, TCRdb re-called the 5' RACE reads, giving one row per CDR3 protein. The sample records about 530,000 distinct CDR3 sequences, about 15% being singletons. The same specimen was also included in a second study, on yellow fever vaccine responses in identical twins.

The sequenced sample consisted of CD4+ T cells sorted from blood. These receptors all stem from a woman under 30 in good health. CDR3s include the opening cysteine and the closing phenylalanine or tryptophan. D genes are given only for firm matches. Clone size, where shown, is once, few, many, or a class for clones that have expanded.

DNA	CDR3	J	size	V	D
TGTGCCAGCAGTGAATCACTTATCGGGGAGCTGTTTTTT	CASSESLIGELFF	TRBJ2-2	.	TRBV25-1	.
TGTGCCAGCAGTCTACGACAGCTTGCCACTAGCGGTCTCCACAATGAGCAGTTCTTC	CASSLRQLATSGLHNEQFF	TRBJ2-1	few	TRBV27	TRBD2
TGTGCCTCAAGTTTAGGGCAGCGGTCGGAATACAATGAGCAGTTCTTC	CASSLGQRSEYNEQFF	TRBJ2-1	few	TRBV12-3/TRBV12-4	.
TGTGCCAGCAGCCCCTCGGGCGGGGGCGTTGAAAAACTGTTTTTT	CASSPSGGGVEKLFF	TRBJ1-4	few	TRBV14	.
TGTGCCAGCAGCTTAAGTCTTGAGACTAGAGCGATAGAGACCCAGTACTTC	CASSLSLETRAIETQYF	TRBJ2-5	.	TRBV11-3	.
TGTGCCAGCAGCCGGGAAGGGACAGGGTTGGAGACCCAGTACTTC	CASSREGTGLETQYF	TRBJ2-5	few	TRBV7-2	TRBD1
TGTGCCAGCAGCCCCGCGGGAAACAAAAACATTCAGTACTTC	CASSPAGNKNIQYF	TRBJ2-4	many	TRBV11-2	.
TGTGCCAGCAGCTGGTTACGGGACACAGATACGCAGTATTTT	CASSWLRDTDTQYF	TRBJ2-3	few	TRBV7-8	.
TGTGCCAGCAGGGGACAGTGGACTAGTTACGAGCAGTACTTC	CASRGQWTSYEQYF	TRBJ2-7	few	TRBV6-1	.
TGTGCCAGCAGCTTAGCGGACGGTGCTAGCACAGATACGCAGTATTTT	CASSLADGASTDTQYF	TRBJ2-3	few	TRBV7-9	.
TGCGCCAGCAGCTTGAAGGGGGCGGCTGAAGCTTTCTTT	CASSLKGAAEAFF	TRBJ1-1	.	TRBV5-1	TRBD1
TGTGCCACCAGCAGATACGGGACTAGCGGGAGCAATGAGCAGTTCTTC	CATSRYGTSGSNEQFF	TRBJ2-1	few	TRBV15	TRBD2
TGCGCCAGCAGCCAAGTCGGGGGGCCAGCCCCAGATACGCAGTATTTT	CASSQVGGPAPDTQYF	TRBJ2-3	few	TRBV4-1	.
TGCGCCAGCAGCTCTGGGGCTTTAACCGTCGATGAGCAGTTCTTC	CASSSGALTVDEQFF	TRBJ2-1	.	TRBV5-1	.
TGTGCCAGCAGCTTAGATCGGGTCAGAGAGAATGAAAAACTGTTTTTT	CASSLDRVRENEKLFF	TRBJ1-4	.	TRBV11-2	.
TGTGCCAGCAGCTCCTGGACTAGCGGGAGGGCCCCGAGCTCCTACGAGCAGTACTTC	CASSSWTSGRAPSSYEQYF	TRBJ2-7	.	TRBV11-1	TRBD2
TGCGCCAGCAGCGCGGGCTCGGGGGTTGAAGCTTTCTTT	CASSAGSGVEAFF	TRBJ1-1	few	TRBV5-1	.
TGTGCCAGCAGCTTCGGGGCTGCGAGGGGCACTGAAGCTTTCTTT	CASSFGAARGTEAFF	TRBJ1-1	few	TRBV7-3	.
TGTGCCAGCAGTTTGACGCGGGGTGGCGAGCAGTACTTC	CASSLTRGGEQYF	TRBJ2-7	.	TRBV12-3/TRBV12-4	.
TGCGCCAGCAGCTTCGTAACCAGCACAGATACGCAGTATTTT	CASSFVTSTDTQYF	TRBJ2-3	few	TRBV5-1	.
TGTGCCAGTAGTCCCCGGGAGCAGAACACTGAAGCTTTCTTT	CASSPREQNTEAFF	TRBJ1-1	few	TRBV19	.
TGCAGCGTTGATTTGCCCCTAGCGGGCAGACCCTACGAGCAGTACTTC	CSVDLPLAGRPYEQYF	TRBJ2-7	many	TRBV29-1	TRBD2
TGCAGCGTACGCGGACCTGGTGGTAACATTCAGTACTTC	CSVRGPGGNIQYF	TRBJ2-4	.	TRBV29-1	.
TGCAGTGCTCTCCAGCTGAACTATGGCTACACCTTC	CSALQLNYGYTF	TRBJ1-2	many	TRBV20-1	.
TGCGCCAGCAGCTTGGGGTTCGCGGGAAGGAGGGTCCATGAGCAGTTCTTC	CASSLGFAGRRVHEQFF	TRBJ2-1	.	TRBV5-1	.
TGTGCCAGCAGTTTAGCAGCGGGGGCACAAGAGACCCAGTACTTC	CASSLAAGAQETQYF	TRBJ2-5	.	TRBV28	TRBD2
TGTGCCAGCTCACCGTCCTCGGGCCTTAACAATGAGCAGTTCTTC	CASSPSSGLNNEQFF	TRBJ2-1	few	TRBV18	.
TGCAGCGTCGCGTATGGCTACACCTTC	CSVAYGYTF	TRBJ1-2	.	TRBV29-1	.
TGCGCCAGCAGCTTGGTTTTCACCCGAGGCACTGAAGCTTTCTTT	CASSLVFTRGTEAFF	TRBJ1-1	many	TRBV5-1	.
TGTGCCAGCAGTCCAGGGGGTAGAAATGTTAATGAGCAGTTCTTC	CASSPGGRNVNEQFF	TRBJ2-1	.	TRBV12-3/TRBV12-4	TRBD1
TGTGCCAGCAGTCAGGGGCCTAACTATGGCTACACCTTC	CASSQGPNYGYTF	TRBJ1-2	.	TRBV27	.
TGTGCCAGCAGCCAAGAAGAATCGGTTGGAGAAGCGGAATTAGCTAGGGCCCAGTACTTC	CASSQEESVGEAELARAQYF	TRBJ2-5	few	TRBV3-1	.
TGCAGTGCTACGACAGGGCTTGGTAATGAAAAACTGTTTTTT	CSATTGLGNEKLFF	TRBJ1-4	.	TRBV20-1	TRBD1
TGCGCCAGCAGCTTAACTTTGGGAGAGACCCAGTACTTC	CASSLTLGETQYF	TRBJ2-5	.	TRBV5-1	.
TGCTGTGCTAGAGATTCAGGGCAGGGGCCCACAGATACGCAGTATTTT	CCARDSGQGPTDTQYF	TRBJ2-3	.	TRBV20-1	.
TGTGCCAGCAGCCCAGCGAGAAGTTCCGAGCAGTACTTC	CASSPARSSEQYF	TRBJ2-7	.	TRBV14	.
TGCGCCAGCAGCTTGTTTGTGGGGGCGAGCACAGATACGCAGTATTTT	CASSLFVGASTDTQYF	TRBJ2-3	few	TRBV5-1	.
TGTGCCACCAGTACATCCGGGACTTTCAATGAGCAGTTCTTC	CATSTSGTFNEQFF	TRBJ2-1	few	TRBV24-1	.
TGTGCCAGCTCACCAGGGGGGTCTGAAGCTTTCTTT	CASSPGGSEAFF	TRBJ1-1	few	TRBV18	.
TGTGCCAGCAGCCCACAGGGTGGGACTAGCGGGAGACCTGAGCAGTTCTTC	CASSPQGGTSGRPEQFF	TRBJ2-1	once	TRBV11-2	TRBD2
TGTGCCAGCAGCAAGGACGGCTCTGGGGCCAACGTCCTGACTTTC	CASSKDGSGANVLTF	TRBJ2-6	few	TRBV12-3/TRBV12-4	.
TGTGCCAGCAGCTTGCGGGGCGGGTATACAGATACGCAGTATTTT	CASSLRGGYTDTQYF	TRBJ2-3	few	TRBV5-4	.
TGTGCCAGCAGTTTGGGACTAGCGGGAGTGAGCACAGATACGCAGTATTTT	CASSLGLAGVSTDTQYF	TRBJ2-3	few	TRBV12-3/TRBV12-4	TRBD2
TGTGCCAGCTCACCCCTAGCCCCAAGGGGGAATCAGCCCCAGCATTTT	CASSPLAPRGNQPQHF	TRBJ1-5	.	TRBV18	.
TGCAGCGTTGACGGCGGGAGGGCCTTGAATGAGCAGTTCTTC	CSVDGGRALNEQFF	TRBJ2-1	few	TRBV29-1	TRBD2
TGCGCCAGCAGCTTGGGGGGGGACAGCTCCTACAATGAGCAGTTCTTC	CASSLGGDSSYNEQFF	TRBJ2-1	few	TRBV5-1	.
TGTGCCAGCAGCCCCACACTAGCGGGAGGCCAAGAGACCCAGTACTTC	CASSPTLAGGQETQYF	TRBJ2-5	few	TRBV2	TRBD2
TGTGCCAGCAGTTCTATAGCGGGCTCGAGCTACAATGAGCAGTTCTTC	CASSSIAGSSYNEQFF	TRBJ2-1	few	TRBV11-2	TRBD2
TGTGCCAGCAGTGAAGGGACTAGCCGGGGGAGTGAGCAGTTCTTC	CASSEGTSRGSEQFF	TRBJ2-1	many	TRBV2	TRBD2